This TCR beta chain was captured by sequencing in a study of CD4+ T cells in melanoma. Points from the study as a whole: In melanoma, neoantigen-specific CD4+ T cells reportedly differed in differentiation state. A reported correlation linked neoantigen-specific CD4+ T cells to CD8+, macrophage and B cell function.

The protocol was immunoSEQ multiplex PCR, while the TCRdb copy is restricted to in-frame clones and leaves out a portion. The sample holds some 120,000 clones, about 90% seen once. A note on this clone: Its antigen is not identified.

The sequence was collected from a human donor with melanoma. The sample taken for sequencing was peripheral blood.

DNA for the CDR3: TGTGCCAGTAGTAATCCGGGACAGGGGGTTGGCCGATACCAAGAGACCCAGTACTTC. It codes for CASSNPGQGVGRYQETQYF. The chain joins TRBV19 to TRBJ2-5; TRBD1 matches 11 bases. The V segment lost 4 bases and the J segment 0 bases; nucleotides outside the gene matches: 13. The CDR3 is 19 residues long. In germline, CDR1 is LNHDA, CDR2 SQIVND (reference sequence).